Listed below are T cell receptor beta chains from one sample, sequenced in a study of cytomegalovirus exposure and HLA in healthy donors. Profiled with immunoSEQ multiplex PCR; TCRdb holds only in-frame clones, not every one. Among 100,000 or so clones listed, around 85% were seen once. The sequencing input was PBMCs. These receptors originate from a man aged 18-30 years in good health and CMV-seropositive. Both conserved end residues are trimmed from each CDR3. Each record gives: clone size, V gene, J gene, CDR3 protein. Size is stated for part of the rows, as once, few or many counts, or as a class when the clone is expanded.

once,TRBV4-1,TRBJ1-5,ASSKRVDQPQH
NA,TRBV27,TRBJ2-1,ASSLLAGGPYEQF
NA,TRBV6-1,TRBJ1-4,ASSRLGQGDEKLF
NA,TRBV19,TRBJ2-7,ASSITGNGEQY
NA,TRBV5-1,TRBJ2-1,ASRPTGNEQF
NA,TRBV7-9,TRBJ2-7,ASSPLTVISYEQY
once,TRBV6-1,TRBJ2-7,ASSEAGLI
NA,TRBV9,TRBJ2-1,ASSVEGGSDEQF
NA,TRBV11-2,TRBJ1-2,ASSSTGKYGYT
NA,TRBV30,TRBJ1-3,AWSRDSRNTIY
NA,TRBV7-9,TRBJ2-1,ASSSGGMAFGNEQF
once,TRBV29-1,TRBJ2-5,SVELAGEEKETQY
NA,TRBV5-1,TRBJ2-5,ASSLWGGETQY
once,TRBV28,TRBJ2-2,ASSFLQGVTGELF
NA,TRBV6-5,TRBJ1-5,ASSRTPNQPQH
NA,TRBV30,TRBJ1-4,AWSTSPSTNEKLF
NA,TRBV2,TRBJ1-4,ASSVGTGAEKLF
NA,TRBV6-5,TRBJ1-2,ASSPDRDNYGYT
NA,TRBV29-1,TRBJ2-5,SVGRARETQY
NA,TRBV6-1,TRBJ1-5,ASSERLGNQPQH